This T cell receptor (beta chain) was observed in a study of T cells in localized non-small cell lung cancer. Trimming took 5 bases from V and 0 from J, leaving 12 bases between them. The germline V gene has CDR1 SGHRS and CDR2 YFSETQ. The CDR3 is made up of 16 amino acids. The table came from immunoSEQ multiplex PCR; TCRdb's copy has only in-frame clones and leaves some out. Of 40,000 to 60,000 clones detected, approximately 86% appear once; the ten largest clones hold less than 20%. The sequence was collected from a female donor with stage II lung adenocarcinoma. This chain uses TRBV5-1 with TRBJ2-6, with D possibly TRBD1 on 6 matching bases. Here the sequenced sample was PBMCs, taken before any cancer treatment. Here the CDR3 reads CASREGVFSGANVLTF. In DNA form, the CDR3 reads TGCGCCAGCAGAGAGGGGGTGTTCTCTGGGGCCAACGTCCTGACTTTC.